These 3 T cell receptor beta chains share one sample of origin, sequenced in a study of identical twins. Each CDR3 protein gets one entry after TCRdb re-called the 5' RACE reads with MiXCR. The sample shows more than 1.5 million distinct CDR3 sequences, about 32% of them seen only once. Sequencing was carried out using cord blood. Source of these receptors: a newborn girl in good health.

This clonotype was counted only a few times. The chain is built from TRBV7-2 and TRBJ1-6; D gene unclear. Germline CDR1 and CDR2: SGHTA and FQGNSA. With 0 bases removed from V and 6 bases from J, the gap between germline ends came to 9 bases. The CDR3 consists of 15 residues. The CDR3 protein is CASSLARAPNSPLHF. The DNA of the CDR3 is TGTGCCAGCAGCTTAGCCCGGGCACCTAATTCACCCCTCCACTTT.

This clonotype was observed a handful of times. The chain uses TRBV4-1 and TRBJ2-4, with D possibly matching TRBD2 (5 bases). The germline V gene encodes CDR1 MGHRA and CDR2 YSYEKL. The CDR3 has 15 amino acids. Deletions cut 0 bases from V and 3 bases from J, with 9 bases between. CDR3 residues: CASSQEVAGKNIQYF. As DNA, the CDR3 is TGCGCCAGCAGCCAAGAGGTCGCGGGCAAAAACATTCAGTACTTC.

This chain joins TRBV29-1 and TRBJ1-1; D is unresolved. The CDR3 sequence is 14 residues long. Germline V CDR1 and CDR2: SQVTM, ANQGSEA. Trimming took 7 bases from V and 0 from J, leaving 15 bases between them. The CDR3 loop is CSGSIGSMNTEAFF. The CDR3 coding sequence is TGCAGCGGGAGTATCGGGTCCATGAACACTGAAGCTTTCTTT.